This paragraph covers one T cell receptor beta chain sequence. This entry is derived from a study of T cell changes during pregnancy in multiple sclerosis. The V gene's germline CDR1 is LGHNA and CDR2 YSLEER. This CDR3 region has 17 residues. Trimming cost V 1 base and J 3 bases; bases outside gene matches: 10. Assay: immunoSEQ multiplex PCR; the TCRdb copy retains only in-frame clones and omits some. Of around 40,000 clones in the sample, 80% to 90% are singletons; the top ten hold approximately 1.1%. The chain has TRBV4-3 and TRBJ1-2; 8 bases match TRBD1. The sequence was collected from a female donor with multiple sclerosis, enrolled in a pregnancy study. The input for sequencing was CD4+ T cells from peripheral blood mononuclear cells, taken in the first trimester of pregnancy. CDR3 in amino acids: CASSQAAPGQGYYGYTF. For the CDR3, the DNA is TGCGCCAGCAGCCAAGCTGCCCCTGGACAGGGATACTATGGCTACACCTTC.